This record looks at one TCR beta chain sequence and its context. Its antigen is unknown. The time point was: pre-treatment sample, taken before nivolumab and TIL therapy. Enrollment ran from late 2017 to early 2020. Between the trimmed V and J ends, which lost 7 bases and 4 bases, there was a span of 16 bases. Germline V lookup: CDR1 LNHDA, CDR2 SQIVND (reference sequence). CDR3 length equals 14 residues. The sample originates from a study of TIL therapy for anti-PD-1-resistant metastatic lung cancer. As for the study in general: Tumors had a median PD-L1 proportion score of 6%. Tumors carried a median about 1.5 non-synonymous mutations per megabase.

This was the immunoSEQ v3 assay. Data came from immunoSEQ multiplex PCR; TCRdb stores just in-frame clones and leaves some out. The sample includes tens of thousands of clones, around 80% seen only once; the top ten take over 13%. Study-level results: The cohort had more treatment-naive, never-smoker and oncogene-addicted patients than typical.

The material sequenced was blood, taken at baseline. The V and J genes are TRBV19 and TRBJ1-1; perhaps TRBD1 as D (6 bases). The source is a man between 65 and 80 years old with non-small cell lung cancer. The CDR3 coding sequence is TGTGCCAGTATCAACAGGGATACTGGCACTGAAGCTTTCTTT. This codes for CASINRDTGTEAFF.